Relative to its sample, the clone carrying this T cell receptor beta chain is medium-sized. The data were obtained in a study of tumor-infiltrating lymphocytes in oesophageal squamous cell carcinoma. V lost 1 base to trimming and J lost 3 bases; unmatched junction nucleotides: 6. The germline V gene has CDR1 SGHAT and CDR2 FQNNGV. This CDR3 comprises 16 residues. TCRdb used MiXCR to reprocess the PCR reads, holding one entry per CDR3 protein. Of more than 15,000 distinct CDR3 sequences listed, 40% to 45% are singletons. The sample taken for sequencing was normal esophageal tissue next to the tumor. The sequence was collected from a female donor with esophageal squamous cell carcinoma. The chain joins TRBV11-2 to TRBJ2-7; 10 bases align to TRBD2. This CDR3 is CASSLGFASGSYEQYF. DNA of the CDR3: TGTGCCAGCAGCTTAGGATTTGCTAGCGGGAGCTACGAGCAGTACTTC.